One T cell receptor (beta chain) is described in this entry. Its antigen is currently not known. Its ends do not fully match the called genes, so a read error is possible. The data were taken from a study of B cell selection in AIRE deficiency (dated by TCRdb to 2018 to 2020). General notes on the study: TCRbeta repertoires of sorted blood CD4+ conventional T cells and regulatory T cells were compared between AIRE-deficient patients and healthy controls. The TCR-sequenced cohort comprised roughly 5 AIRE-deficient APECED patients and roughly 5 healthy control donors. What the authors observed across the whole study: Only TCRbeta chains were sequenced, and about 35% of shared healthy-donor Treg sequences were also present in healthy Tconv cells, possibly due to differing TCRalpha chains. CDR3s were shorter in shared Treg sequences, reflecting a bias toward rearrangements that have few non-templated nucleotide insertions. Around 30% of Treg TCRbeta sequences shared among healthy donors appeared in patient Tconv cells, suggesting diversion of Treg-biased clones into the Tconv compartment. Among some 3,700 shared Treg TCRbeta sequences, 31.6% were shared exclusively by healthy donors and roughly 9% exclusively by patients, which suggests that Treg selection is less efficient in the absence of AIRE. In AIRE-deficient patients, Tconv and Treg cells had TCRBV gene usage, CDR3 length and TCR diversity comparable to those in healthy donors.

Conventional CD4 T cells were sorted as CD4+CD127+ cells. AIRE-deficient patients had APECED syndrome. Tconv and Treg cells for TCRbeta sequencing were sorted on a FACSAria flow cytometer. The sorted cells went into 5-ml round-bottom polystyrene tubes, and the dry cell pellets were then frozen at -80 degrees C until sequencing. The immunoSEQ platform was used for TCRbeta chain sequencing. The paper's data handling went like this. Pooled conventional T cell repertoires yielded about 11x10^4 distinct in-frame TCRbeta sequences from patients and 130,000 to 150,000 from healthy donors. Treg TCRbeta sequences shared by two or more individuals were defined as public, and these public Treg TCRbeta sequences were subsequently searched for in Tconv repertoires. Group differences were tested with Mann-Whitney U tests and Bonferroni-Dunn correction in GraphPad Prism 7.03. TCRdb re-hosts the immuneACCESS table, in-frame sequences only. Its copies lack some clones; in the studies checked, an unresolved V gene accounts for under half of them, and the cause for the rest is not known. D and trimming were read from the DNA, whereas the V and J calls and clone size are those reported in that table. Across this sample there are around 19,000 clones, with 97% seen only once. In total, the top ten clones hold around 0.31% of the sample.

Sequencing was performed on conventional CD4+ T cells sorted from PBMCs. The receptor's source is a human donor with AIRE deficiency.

At the DNA level, the sequence is TGCGCCAGCACCTTGCTAGGGGCAACTGGAAACACCATATATTTT. Protein translation: CASTLLGATGNTIYF. The chain links TRBV5-1 with TRBJ1-3, with TRBD1 as a weak D call on 5 bases. Including cysteine and phenylalanine, the CDR3 has 15 amino acids. Only the CDR3 DNA is retained, 45 bases long and in frame from the first base. The CDR1 and CDR2 encoded by the germline V gene are SGHRS and YFSETQ.